Each of the 20 T cell receptor beta chains below was sequenced from the same sample in a study of blood T cell repertoires in COVID-19. The method was immunoSEQ multiplex PCR; TCRdb's version includes in-frame clones alone and lacks a portion of them. Among nearly 300,000 clones, around 88% were seen once, and the ten largest hold 5.5% to 8%. The sequenced sample consisted of peripheral blood. These receptors were obtained from a woman aged 25 to 39 who had recovered from COVID-19.

V is TRBV5-1 and J is TRBJ2-1, with 7 bases aligning to TRBD2. CDR1 is SGHRS, CDR2 YFSETQ, per germline. The CDR3 totals 15 residues. J gave up 2 bases and V 1 base, and 3 bases lay outside the gene matches. The CDR3 region has the DNA TGCGCCAGCAGCTTGAACGGGGGGACCTACAATGAGCAGTTCTTC. This sequence encodes CASSLNGGTYNEQFF.

The chain combines TRBV27 with TRBJ1-1, with D uncertain. The V gene's germline CDR1 is MNHEY and CDR2 SMNVEV (reference sequence). The CDR3 is made up of 13 amino acids. Between the trimmed V and J ends, which lost 3 bases and 5 bases, there was a span of 10 bases. The CDR3 DNA reads TGTGCCAGCAGTTTCCTCCAGCGAACTGAAGCTTTCTTT. It encodes CASSFLQRTEAFF.

With regard to this clone: A junction end diverges from the germline sequence, so it may reflect a read error. The chain links TRBV30 to TRBJ2-3, with TRBD2 identical over 12 bases. The germline V gene has CDR1 GTSNPN and CDR2 SVGIG (reference sequence). This CDR3 has 15 amino acids. The CDR3 spells CARSGLAGSEDTQYF. The CDR3 nucleotides are TGTGCCCGGAGTGGACTAGCGGGGTCAGAAGATACGCAGTATTTT.

The rearrangement links TRBV7-9 to TRBJ2-3, with D possibly TRBD1 on 5 matching bases. Germline-derived CDR1 and CDR2 are SEHNR and FQNEAQ (reference sequence). Trimming left V 4 bases short and J 0 bases short, with 14 bases between. CDR3 length: 16 amino acids. CDR3 loop: CASSSLGAVSTDTQYF. CDR3 sequence (DNA): TGTGCCAGCAGCTCCCTTGGGGCGGTTAGCACAGATACGCAGTATTTT.

V and J are TRBV6-6 and TRBJ2-7, with TRBD1 identical over 7 bases. Germline V lookup: CDR1 MNHNY, CDR2 SVGAGI (reference sequence). V shed 6 bases and J 4 bases; nucleotides not matched to a gene: 12. CDR3 size: 15 residues. The CDR3 DNA reads TGTGCCAGCAGGCCGCCGGGACAGACGACTTACGAGCAGTACTTC. Its protein is CASRPPGQTTYEQYF.

This clone has only one observation. The chain has TRBV20-1 and TRBJ2-1; no definite D call. The CDR3 has 11 amino acids. In germline, CDR1 is DFQATT, CDR2 SNEGSKA (reference sequence). V shed 4 bases and J shed 3 bases, with 4 bases lying between them. This CDR3 is CSATLYNEQFF. The CDR3 nucleotides are TGCAGTGCTACACTCTACAATGAGCAGTTCTTC.

V and J are TRBV5-1 and TRBJ2-3; 10 bases agree with TRBD2. Germline V lookup: CDR1 SGHRS, CDR2 YFSETQ. Trimming cost V 4 bases and J 0 bases; bases outside gene matches: 5. CDR3 length: 16 amino acids. The CDR3 bases are TGCGCCAGCAGCAAGGGACTAGCGTCTAGCACAGATACGCAGTATTTT. Translating it yields CASSKGLASSTDTQYF.

V and J are TRBV1 and TRBJ2-1; no check of the table's D call, TRBD2, against the DNA was made. TRBV1 represents a pseudogene. There are 16 residues in the CDR3. CDR3 coding DNA: TGCACCAGCAGCCTCCACCGGGCGGGGGGGCTTAATGAGCAGTTCTTC. This codes for CTSSLHRAGGLNEQFF.

The chain couples TRBV28 to TRBJ1-2; 11 bases fit TRBD1. The CDR3 loop spans 16 amino acids. CDR1 and CDR2 from the germline V gene are MDHEN and SYDVKM. The trim removed 6 bases at V and 2 bases at J, leaving 8 bases unmatched. The CDR3 spells CASSPARTGGNYGYTF. CDR3 coding DNA: TGTGCCAGCAGCCCTGCCCGGACAGGGGGCAACTATGGCTACACCTTC.

The chain joins TRBV5-6 to TRBJ1-2; D is uncertain. Germline V gives CDR1 SGHDT, CDR2 YYEEEE. V was shortened by 0 bases and J by 3 bases, with 6 bases between the two germline ends. CDR3 size: 13 residues. The CDR3 nucleotides are TGTGCCAGCAGCTTGGGGCAACACTATGGCTACACCTTC. Residues: CASSLGQHYGYTF.

The chain links TRBV11-3 to TRBJ1-1; 7 nucleotides match TRBD1. Looked up from germline, CDR1 is SGHNT and CDR2 is YENEEA. The trim removed 9 bases at V and 0 bases at J, leaving 10 bases unmatched. The CDR3 is made up of 15 amino acids. This chain's CDR3 is CASYYDRVLNTEAFF. CDR3 nucleotides: TGTGCCAGTTATTACGACAGGGTTTTGAACACTGAAGCTTTCTTT.

V gene TRBV27 combines with J gene TRBJ2-1; D not certain. The CDR3 totals 14 residues. V lost 0 bases to trimming and J lost 8 bases, with 11 bases between them. CDR1 is MNHEY and CDR2 is SMNVEV in the germline V gene (reference sequence). This CDR3 is CASSLSNSVDEQFF. The CDR3 coding sequence is TGTGCCAGCAGTTTATCGAATTCAGTCGATGAGCAGTTCTTC.

This clone was counted a single time. This chain links TRBV6-5 with TRBJ1-2, with 9 bases lining up with TRBD1. Germline V gene lookup returns CDR1 MNHEY and CDR2 SVGAGI. After removal of 1 base from V and 2 bases from J, the junction contained 2 bases not matched to a gene. This CDR3 region has 15 residues. The CDR3 reads CASSYYGQGNYGYTF. The DNA of the CDR3 is TGTGCCAGCAGTTACTATGGACAGGGGAACTATGGCTACACCTTC.

This chain links TRBV6-5 with TRBJ2-7, with TRBD2 as a possible D gene (5 bases). V was cut by 6 bases and J by 2 bases, with 14 bases left in between. Germline CDR1 is MNHEY and CDR2 is SVGAGI. There are 14 residues in the CDR3. The CDR3 sequence is CASSPEAGTYEQYF. CDR3 DNA sequence: TGTGCCAGCAGCCCGGAGGCTGGAACCTACGAGCAGTACTTC.

The rearrangement uses TRBV7-8 and TRBJ1-1; 7 nucleotides agree with TRBD1. V shed 5 bases, J shed 4 bases, and the junction held 4 bases outside the gene matches. The CDR3 runs 13 residues. Germline lookup yields CDR1 SGHVS and CDR2 FQNEAQ. The chain's CDR3 is CASSEGASTEAFF. The CDR3 DNA sequence: TGTGCCAGCAGCGAGGGGGCGAGCACTGAAGCTTTCTTT.

In DNA form, the CDR3 reads TGTGCCAGCAGTCCAGACAGGGGTGGTGGTGAAAAACTGTTTTTT. Translation gives CASSPDRGGGEKLFF. The V gene is TRBV6-6, the J gene TRBJ1-4; 8 bases map to TRBD1. From germline, CDR1 is MNHNY and CDR2 SVGAGI (reference sequence). This CDR3 spans 15 amino acids. The V and J ends lost 5 bases and 7 bases, in that order; junction bases with no gene match: 9.

The CDR3 nucleotides are TGTGCCAGCTCACCACAGCGGGGGGACCAAGAGACCCAGTACTTC. This encodes CASSPQRGDQETQYF. This chain joins TRBV18 and TRBJ2-5, with 9 bases that match TRBD2. Germline V lookup: CDR1 KGHSH, CDR2 LQKENI. This CDR3 is 15 amino acids long. Losses at the gene ends were 1 base for V and 0 bases for J; bases not matched to a gene: 0.

The genes are TRBV4-2 and TRBJ1-1; unclear D gene. V was pared by 4 bases and J by 3 bases, with 18 bases between. Germline V gene sequence: CDR1 LGHNA, CDR2 YNFKEQ. This CDR3 region has 16 residues. As DNA, the CDR3 is TGTGCCAGCAGCCCCCGACTTGACCCTCGGGACACTGAAGCTTTCTTT. Protein product: CASSPRLDPRDTEAFF.

V gene TRBV18 combines with J gene TRBJ2-3, with 7 bases that match TRBD1. The CDR3 sequence is 16 residues long. The V and J ends lost 3 bases and 2 bases, in that order; junction bases with no gene match: 8. Germline V gene data show CDR1 as KGHSH and CDR2 as LQKENI. CDR3 sequence: CASSPRTGATTDTQYF. The CDR3 DNA sequence: TGTGCCAGCTCACCTAGAACAGGGGCGACCACAGATACGCAGTATTTT.

This clone was found a few times. CDR3 nucleotides: TGTGCCTTCCAAGACAGGGTGAACACTGAAGCTTTCTTT. Its protein is CAFQDRVNTEAFF. V is TRBV2 and J is TRBJ1-1; 7 positions agree with TRBD1. Looked up from germline, CDR1 is SNHLY and CDR2 is FYNNEI. Germline trimming cut 11 bases from V and 0 bases from J; bases unmatched to any gene: 6. The CDR3 contains 13 residues.